Listed here are 2 T cell receptor beta chains from one sample, sequenced in a study of blood T cell repertoires in COVID-19. The data were produced by immunoSEQ multiplex PCR, yet TCRdb's version contains in-frame clones alone and is incomplete. The sample includes a few hundred thousand clones, about four fifths seen only once; the top ten take about 3.2%. The specimen was peripheral blood. These receptors all stem from a woman aged 18-35 years with acute or convalescent COVID-19.

V gene TRBV5-1 combines with J gene TRBJ2-3; TRBD1 agrees at 8 bases. This CDR3 spans 14 amino acids. Germline CDR1 SGHRS, CDR2 YFSETQ. The CDR3 here is CASAGGFRTDTQYF. The CDR3 region has the DNA TGCGCTTCGGCAGGGGGCTTTCGCACAGATACGCAGTATTTT.

V usage is TRBV4-1 and J usage is TRBJ2-5; 8 bases map to TRBD1. Looked up from germline, CDR1 is MGHRA and CDR2 is YSYEKL. V shed 2 bases and J 1 base; nucleotides not matched to a gene: 6. The CDR3 is made up of 16 amino acids. DNA for the CDR3: TGCGCCAGCAGCCAACCAGGGACAGGAATCCAAGAGACCCAGTACTTC. It codes for CASSQPGTGIQETQYF.